This passage covers 23 T cell receptor beta chains from one sample sequenced in a study of T cells in Graves' hyperthyroidism and ophthalmopathy. Researchers took RNA transcripts and amplified the TCR beta CDR3 regions from them. The HTBI primer set served for first-round RT-PCR of the TCR CDR3. TCRdb re-analysed the multiplex PCR reads in MiXCR, keeping a single row per CDR3 protein. There are under 400,000 distinct CDR3 sequences in the sample; 20% to 30% occur only once, and more than 60% lies in the top ten. The sample comprised blood. The receptors were sampled from a man aged 50-59 years with Graves' hyperthyroidism.

J is TRBJ2-3 and V is TRBV9; 13 bases are shared with TRBD2. Germline CDR1 and CDR2: SGDLS and YYNGEE. V was clipped by 0 bases and J by 2 bases; unmatched bases: 9. The CDR3 runs 19 residues. The CDR3 reads CASSVVNRTSGRSTDTQYF. DNA for the CDR3: TGTGCCAGCAGCGTAGTTAATAGGACTAGCGGGAGATCCACAGATACGCAGTATTTT.

This clonotype was detected only a few times. The chain joins TRBV7-9 to TRBJ2-7; D uncertain. The V and J ends lost 5 bases and 3 bases respectively, with 5 bases between them. The V gene's germline CDR1 is SEHNR and CDR2 FQNEAQ (reference sequence). The CDR3 length is 11 residues. Written as DNA, the CDR3 is TGTGCCAGCAGCAACAACTACGAGCAGTACTTC. Protein sequence: CASSNNYEQYF.

The CDR3 DNA is TGCAGTGCTAGAGATGTGGCTAGCGAGTACGAGCAGTACTTC. This codes for CSARDVASEYEQYF. The chain links TRBV20-1 to TRBJ2-7, with D maybe TRBD2 (6 bases). V lost 0 bases and J 4 bases, leaving 13 bases between the germline ends. The CDR3 covers 14 residues. The germline gives CDR1 DFQATT, CDR2 SNEGSKA (reference sequence).

CDR3 nucleotide sequence: TGTGCCAGCAGTTGGGGGTTGAATAGCAATCAGCCCCAGCATTTT. Its protein product is CASSWGLNSNQPQHF. The V gene is TRBV28, the J gene TRBJ1-5; the D gene is possibly TRBD1 (5 bases). Germline CDR1 is MDHEN and CDR2 is SYDVKM. Trimming stripped 4 bases from V and 0 bases from J, with 10 bases between. The CDR3 totals 15 residues.

This clonotype has a handful of counts. This chain uses TRBV6-5 with TRBJ2-7; perhaps TRBD2 as D (5 bases). V lost 2 bases, J lost 3 bases, and 11 bases lay in between. This CDR3 comprises 14 residues. Germline V CDR1 and CDR2: MNHEY, SVGAGI. CDR3 sequence reads: CASSYGEWSYEQYF. In DNA form, the CDR3 reads TGTGCCAGCAGTTACGGGGAGTGGAGCTACGAGCAGTACTTC.

A remark on this clonotype: A read error may explain this, as a much larger clone is one base away. CDR3 DNA: TGTGCCAGCAGTCTCGGGAACAGAGGAAAAGCTTTCTTT. It encodes CASSLGNRGKAFF. The gene calls are TRBV12-3 or TRBV12-4 and TRBJ1-1; D is undetermined. The ends were cut back, 5 bases at V and 9 bases at J, with 16 bases in the middle. The CDR3 has 13 amino acids.

This clonotype has only a few counts. This chain connects TRBV9 to TRBJ1-2; D is possibly TRBD1 (5 bases). V dropped 4 bases and J dropped 8 bases, with 15 bases sitting between them. Germline CDR1 SGDLS, CDR2 YYNGEE. The CDR3 length is 13 residues. The CDR3 DNA reads TGTGCCAGCAGCACACAGGCCCGAGCCGGCTACACCTTC. Protein: CASSTQARAGYTF.

The sample holds a few counts of this clonotype. The rearrangement uses TRBV7-6 and TRBJ2-1; 7 nucleotides line up with TRBD2. Germline V gives CDR1 SGHVS, CDR2 FNYEAQ. Germline trimming cut 1 base from V and 7 bases from J; bases unmatched to any gene: 10. The CDR3 covers 16 residues. This CDR3 reads CASSLGLSGAINEQFF. The CDR3 DNA is TGTGCCAGCAGCTTAGGGTTAAGCGGGGCCATTAATGAGCAGTTCTTC.

This clonotype occurred a few times. The V and J genes are TRBV27 and TRBJ2-3; no clear D. The ends were cut back, 3 bases at V and 0 bases at J, with 10 bases in the middle. Germline assignment: CDR1 MNHEY and CDR2 SMNVEV (reference sequence). CDR3 length: 15 residues. The DNA for the CDR3 is TGTGCCAGCAGTTTGGCAGTGACTAGCACAGATACGCAGTATTTT. Amino acids: CASSLAVTSTDTQYF.

This clonotype was counted a few times. V usage is TRBV12-3 or TRBV12-4 and J usage is TRBJ1-1; D not certain. This CDR3 comprises 11 residues. Trimming left V 6 bases short and J 6 bases short, with 8 bases between. The CDR3 nucleotides read TGTGCCAGCAGAGAGGGATCTGAAGCTTTCTTT. As protein: CASREGSEAFF.

This clonotype was seen at least ten times. V usage is TRBV2 and J usage is TRBJ2-7, with 12 bases aligning to TRBD2. CDR1 is SNHLY and CDR2 is FYNNEI in the germline V gene. The J segment lost 4 bases and the V segment lost 3 bases, leaving 4 bases of the junction unmatched. This CDR3 contains 15 residues. For the CDR3, the DNA is TGTGCCAGCAGTGAGAGGCTAGCGGGAGGGTACGAGCAGTACTTC. The encoded protein is CASSERLAGGYEQYF.

Worth noting for this clonotype: It may be a read error: a sequence one base away is much more abundant. Because the CDR3 is missing its conserved closing phenylalanine or tryptophan, this is likely a read error. The chain is built from TRBV7-3 and TRBJ2-1; possible D gene TRBD2, 5 bases. V dropped 2 bases and J dropped 0 bases, with 17 bases sitting between them. CDR1 is SGHTA, CDR2 FQGTGA, per germline. There are 18 residues in the CDR3. CDR3 in amino acids: CASSLARTSTYSYNEQFL. The CDR3 DNA reads as TGTGCCAGCAGCTTAGCACGGACTTCGACTTACTCCTACAATGAGCAGTTCCTC.

This clonotype was detected once. This clone may be a read error of a much larger clone one base away. The J gene is TRBJ2-3, the V gene TRBV6-5; no clear D gene. CDR3 length: 14 amino acids. The V gene's germline CDR1 is MNHEY and CDR2 SVGAGI. V was shortened by 0 bases and J by 8 bases, with 12 bases between the two germline ends. CDR3 DNA sequence: TGTGCCAGCAGTTACTCGCTAAGGCCAGGTACGCAGTATTTT. Translating gives CASSYSLRPGTQYF.

This clonotype was seen repeatedly, ten times or more. The rearrangement uses TRBV2 and TRBJ2-7; 12 nucleotides match TRBD2. From germline, CDR1 is SNHLY and CDR2 FYNNEI. V gave up 5 bases and J gave up 2 bases; unmatched junction bases: 4. The CDR3 is 15 amino acids. CDR3 region: CASSPSGRGTYEQYF. CDR3 DNA: TGTGCCAGCAGTCCTAGCGGGAGGGGAACCTACGAGCAGTACTTC.

The rearrangement joins TRBV28 to TRBJ1-1; D possibly corresponds to TRBD1 (5 bases). The CDR3 runs to 14 residues. The germline V and J ends were trimmed by 6 bases and 3 bases, with 14 bases remaining between them. CDR1 MDHEN and CDR2 SYDVKM come from the germline V gene. CDR3 in DNA: TGTGCCAGCAGGACTATAGAACAGGACACTGAAGCTTTCTTT. Translating it yields CASRTIEQDTEAFF. Using reference TRBV28 and TRBJ1-1 for the parts outside the CDR3, the full variable domain is DVKVTQSSRYLVKRTGEKVFLECVQDMDHENMFWYRQDPGLGLRLIYFSYDVKMKEKGDIPEGYSVSREKKERFSLILESASTNQTSMYLCASRTIEQDTEAFFGQGTRLTVV.

This clonotype was seen just once. V and J are TRBV12-3 or TRBV12-4 and TRBJ2-1; TRBD2 agrees at 9 bases. The junction had 10 bases not matched to a gene; V was cut back by 6 bases and J by 7 bases. CDR3 length: 15 residues. The CDR3 region is CASSSLGGRANEQFF. The CDR3 nucleotides are TGTGCCAGCAGCTCTCTTGGCGGGAGGGCTAATGAGCAGTTCTTC.

This sequence joins TRBV29-1 and TRBJ2-3, with 7 bases lining up with TRBD2. CDR3 size: 14 residues. Germline V CDR1 and CDR2: SQVTM, ANQGSEA. Trimming cost V 2 bases and J 4 bases; bases outside gene matches: 6. CDR3 sequence reads: CSVELAGAADTQYF. In DNA, the CDR3 is TGCAGCGTTGAACTTGCGGGAGCTGCAGATACGCAGTATTTT.

There are many counts of this clonotype. The gene calls are TRBV24-1 and TRBJ2-5; weak D call: TRBD2 (6 bases). CDR3 length: 15 amino acids. V lost 1 base and J 4 bases, leaving 12 bases between the germline ends. CDR1 and CDR2 from the germline V gene are KGHDR and SFDVKD. CDR3 in DNA: TGTGCCACCAGTGATTTCGGGACGGAGGGAGAGACCCAGTACTTC. Translation gives CATSDFGTEGETQYF.

This clonotype was picked up a small number of times. The chain couples TRBV18 to TRBJ2-2; 10 positions agree with TRBD1. The CDR3 totals 15 residues. The germline V gene encodes CDR1 KGHSH and CDR2 LQKENI. The V gene end was trimmed by 6 bases and the J gene end by 5 bases; junction bases not matched to a gene: 6. DNA for the CDR3: TGTGCCAGCTCCGGGACAGGGGCCGCGACCGGGGAGCTGTTTTTT. It yields the protein CASSGTGAATGELFF.

In DNA, the CDR3 is TGTGCCAGCAGTTCCGACAGGGACCGGTGGGAGCTGTTTTTT. As protein: CASSSDRDRWELFF. The genes are TRBV6-5 and TRBJ2-2; 7 nucleotides match TRBD1. The length of the CDR3 is 14 residues. From germline, CDR1 is MNHEY and CDR2 SVGAGI. Losses at the gene ends were 4 bases for V and 9 bases for J; bases not matched to a gene: 8.

At least ten counts were recorded for this clonotype. The chain couples TRBV3-1 to TRBJ1-4, with D unresolved. The CDR3 totals 14 residues. Germline-derived CDR1 and CDR2 are LGHDT and YNNKEL (reference sequence). V was trimmed by 3 bases and J by 2 bases, leaving 7 bases between them. The CDR3 spells CASSHTQTNEKLFF. The CDR3 DNA reads TGTGCCAGCAGCCATACGCAGACTAATGAAAAACTGTTTTTT.

This clonotype has only a few counts. The CDR3 loop is CASSVTLAGVADTQYF. CDR3 coding DNA: TGTGCCAGCAGCGTCACACTAGCGGGAGTTGCGGATACGCAGTATTTT. The chain combines TRBV5-5 with TRBJ2-3; 11 bases agree with TRBD2. Looked up from germline, CDR1 is SGHKS and CDR2 is YYEKEE (reference sequence). CDR3 length equals 16 residues. V dropped 4 bases and J dropped 6; count of bases not matched to a gene: 10.

This clonotype was detected a few times. The chain links TRBV7-6 to TRBJ2-3, with 9 nucleotides matching TRBD1. V lost 5 bases to trimming and J lost 2 bases; unmatched junction nucleotides: 8. CDR1 and CDR2 from the germline V gene are SGHVS and FNYEAQ. The CDR3 extends over 16 amino acids. This CDR3 reads CASSHHGTGSTDTQYF. CDR3 DNA sequence: TGTGCCAGCAGCCACCACGGGACAGGGTCCACAGATACGCAGTATTTT. The full variable domain, its missing parts supplied by reference TRBV7-6 and TRBJ2-3, is GAGVSQSPRYKVTKRGQDVALRCDPISGHVSLYWYRQALGQGPEFLTYFNYEAQQDKSGLPNDRFSAERPEGSISTLTIQRTEQRDSAMYRCASSHHGTGSTDTQYFGPGTRLTVL.